The 6 T cell receptor beta chains reported below all come from one sample, sequenced in a study of blood T cell repertoires in COVID-19. Profiled with immunoSEQ multiplex PCR; TCRdb holds only in-frame clones, not every one. Of about 74,000 clones listed, 70% to 90% are singletons. Sequencing was done on a sample of peripheral blood. Source of these receptors: a man in his 70s with active or convalescent COVID-19.

This chain links TRBV12-3 or TRBV12-4 with TRBJ2-7; 8 bases align to TRBD1. This CDR3 has 13 amino acids. The ends lost 5 bases at V and 2 bases at J; junction bases unmatched: 2. The CDR3 region is CASSLTGAYEQYF. CDR3 coding DNA: TGTGCCAGCAGTCTGACAGGGGCCTACGAGCAGTACTTC.

This sequence joins TRBV30 and TRBJ2-1; D possibly corresponds to TRBD2 (7 bases). Germline values: CDR1 GTSNPN, CDR2 SVGIG (reference sequence). The CDR3 consists of 15 residues. With 1 base removed from V and 3 bases from J, the gap between germline ends came to 13 bases. CDR3 DNA: TGTGCCTGGAGTGGGGGAGGGGGAATCTACAATGAGCAGTTCTTC. It encodes CAWSGGGGIYNEQFF.

With regard to this clone: This sample also contains other DNA sequences that code for the same CDR3. The chain combines TRBV30 with TRBJ1-5, with D unresolved. The V gene's germline CDR1 is GTSNPN and CDR2 SVGIG (reference sequence). The V and J ends lost 0 bases and 1 base respectively, with 10 bases between them. The CDR3 totals 15 residues. CDR3 nucleotides: TGTGCCTGGAGTGTACCGGGTGGAAGCAATCAGCCCCAGCATTTT. This gives the protein CAWSVPGGSNQPQHF. The full variable domain, with the rest looked up from reference TRBV30 and TRBJ1-5, is SQTIHQWPATLVQPVGSPLSLECTVEGTSNPNLYWYRQAAGRGLQLLFYSVGIGQISSEVPQNLSASRPQDRQFILSSKKLLLSDSGFYLCAWSVPGGSNQPQHFGDGTRLSIL.

This clone was found a few times. The J gene is TRBJ1-1, the V gene TRBV18, with D perhaps TRBD1 (5 bases). In germline, CDR1 is KGHSH, CDR2 LQKENI. CDR3 length equals 12 residues. Deletions cut 3 bases from V and 8 bases from J, with 10 bases between. Here the CDR3 DNA reads TGTGCCAGCTCACCGGGGGAGGGCGAAGCTTTCTTT. Its protein product is CASSPGEGEAFF.

V and J are TRBV19 and TRBJ1-4; tentatively, D is TRBD1 (6 bases). Germline assignment: CDR1 LNHDA and CDR2 SQIVND (reference sequence). The CDR3 loop spans 11 amino acids. CDR3 amino acids: CATGRGEKLFF. The CDR3 region has the DNA TGTGCGACAGGAAGGGGGGAAAAACTGTTTTTT.

This clone was found a few times. V usage is TRBV5-1 and J usage is TRBJ1-5; 7 bases line up with TRBD1. CDR3 length: 14 residues. The J segment lost 13 bases and the V segment lost 5 bases, leaving 15 bases of the junction unmatched. Per germline, CDR1 SGHRS and CDR2 YFSETQ. The CDR3 coding sequence is TGCGCCAGCAGGGGGGACAGCCTCATCGATAAGCAGCATTTT. It encodes CASRGDSLIDKQHF.